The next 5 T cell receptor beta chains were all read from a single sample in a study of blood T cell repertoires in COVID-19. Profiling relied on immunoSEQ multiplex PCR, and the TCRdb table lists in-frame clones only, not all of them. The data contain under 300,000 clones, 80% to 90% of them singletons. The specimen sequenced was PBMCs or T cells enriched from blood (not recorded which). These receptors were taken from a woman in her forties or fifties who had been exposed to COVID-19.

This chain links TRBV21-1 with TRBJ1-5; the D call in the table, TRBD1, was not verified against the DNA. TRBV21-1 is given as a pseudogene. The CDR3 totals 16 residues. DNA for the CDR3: TGTGCCAGCAGCAAAGACAGGGAGTTTGAAGATCAGCCCCAGCATTTT. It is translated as CASSKDREFEDQPQHF.

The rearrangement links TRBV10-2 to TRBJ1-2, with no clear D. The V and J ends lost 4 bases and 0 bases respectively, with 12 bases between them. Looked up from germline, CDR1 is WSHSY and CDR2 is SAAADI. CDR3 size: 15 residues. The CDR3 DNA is TGCGCCAGCAGTGTCACAAAAATCACTAACTATGGCTACACCTTC. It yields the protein CASSVTKITNYGYTF.

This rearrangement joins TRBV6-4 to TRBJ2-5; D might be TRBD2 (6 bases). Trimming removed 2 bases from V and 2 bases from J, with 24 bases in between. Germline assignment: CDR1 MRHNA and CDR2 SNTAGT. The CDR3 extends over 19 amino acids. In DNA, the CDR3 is TGTGCCAGCAGTGACGGCCGGAGGGGTACTCTGGGGGATCAAGAGACCCAGTACTTC. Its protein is CASSDGRRGTLGDQETQYF.

The CDR3 nucleotides are TGCGCCAGCAGGGGACAGATGGAGACCCAGTACTTC. It codes for CASRGQMETQYF. This chain joins TRBV5-1 and TRBJ2-5; TRBD1 matches 7 bases. V shed 5 bases and J 5 bases; nucleotides not matched to a gene: 3. CDR3 size: 12 residues. Germline assignment: CDR1 SGHRS and CDR2 YFSETQ.

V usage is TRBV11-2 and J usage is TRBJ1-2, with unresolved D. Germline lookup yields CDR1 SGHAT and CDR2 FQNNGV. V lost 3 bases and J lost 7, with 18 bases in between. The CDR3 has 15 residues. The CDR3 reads CASSFNSFHPAGYTF. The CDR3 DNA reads TGTGCCAGCAGCTTTAACAGCTTCCACCCTGCTGGCTACACCTTC.